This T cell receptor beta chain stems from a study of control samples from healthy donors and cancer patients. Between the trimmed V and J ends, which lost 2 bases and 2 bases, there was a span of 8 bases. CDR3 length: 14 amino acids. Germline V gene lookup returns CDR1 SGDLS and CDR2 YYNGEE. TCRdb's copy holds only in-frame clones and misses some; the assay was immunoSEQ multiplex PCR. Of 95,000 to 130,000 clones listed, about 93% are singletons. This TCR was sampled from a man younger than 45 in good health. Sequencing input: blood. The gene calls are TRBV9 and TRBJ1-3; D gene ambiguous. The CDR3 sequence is CASSVSSTGNTIYF. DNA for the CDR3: TGTGCCAGCAGCGTCAGTTCAACTGGAAACACCATATATTTT.